The 13 T cell receptor beta chains in this list originate from one sample, sequenced in a study of response to subunit inactivated influenza vaccine. A single record per CDR3 protein comes from TCRdb applying MiXCR to the RT-PCR reads. The table lists approximately 290,000 distinct CDR3 sequences, roughly 22% of them singletons. Source: PBMCs from blood, taken about 20 months after vaccination. The receptors were gathered from a man aged 50 to 69 who received an inactivated influenza vaccine.

J is TRBJ1-5 and V is TRBV6-1; D is uncertain. CDR1 is MNHNS, CDR2 SASEGT, per germline. The V end was cut by 1 base, the J end by 3 bases, with 7 bases between. The CDR3 consists of 14 residues. The CDR3 nucleotides read TGTGCCAGCAGTGAAGAGTATTACAATCAGCCCCAGCATTTT. Its protein is CASSEEYYNQPQHF.

This chain links TRBV2 with TRBJ2-3, with TRBD2 matching over 8 bases. Germline trimming cut 2 bases from V and 0 bases from J; bases unmatched to any gene: 4. CDR3 length equals 16 residues. In germline, CDR1 is SNHLY, CDR2 FYNNEI. In DNA form, the CDR3 reads TGTGCCAGCAGTGAATGGACTAGCTATAGCACAGATACGCAGTATTTT. Translation gives CASSEWTSYSTDTQYF.

The J gene is TRBJ1-2, the V gene TRBV4-1, with D perhaps TRBD1 (5 bases). Germline-derived CDR1 and CDR2 are MGHRA and YSYEKL. The CDR3 contains 15 residues. V shed 0 bases and J shed 7 bases, with 15 bases lying between them. The DNA of the CDR3 is TGCGCCAGCAGCCAAGAAGAAGGGCGAGGGGTTGGCTACACCTTC. It codes for CASSQEEGRGVGYTF.

This clonotype turned up a few times. This chain connects TRBV7-2 to TRBJ2-7; 10 positions match TRBD2. The germline CDR1 and CDR2 sequences are SGHTA and FQGNSA. The CDR3 consists of 14 residues. With 5 bases clipped from V and 7 bases from J, the junction kept 8 bases outside the gene matches. The CDR3, as DNA: TGTGCCAGCAGCGCAATAGCGGGAGGTGAAGAGCAGTACTTC. Amino acids: CASSAIAGGEEQYF.

This clonotype was counted ten times or more. The CDR3: CASKRGGTDTQYF. The CDR3 nucleotides are TGTGCCAGCAAACGGGGGGGCACAGATACGCAGTATTTT. The chain links TRBV7-6 to TRBJ2-3, with 7 bases aligning to TRBD2. CDR1 is SGHVS and CDR2 is FNYEAQ in the germline V gene. The length of the CDR3 is 13 residues. V lost 7 bases to trimming and J lost 1 base; unmatched junction nucleotides: 2. Using reference TRBV7-6 and TRBJ2-3 for the parts outside the CDR3, the full variable domain is GAGVSQSPRYKVTKRGQDVALRCDPISGHVSLYWYRQALGQGPEFLTYFNYEAQQDKSGLPNDRFSAERPEGSISTLTIQRTEQRDSAMYRCASKRGGTDTQYFGPGTRLTVL.

The table lists this clonotype with a few counts. The gene calls are TRBV6-2 or TRBV6-3 and TRBJ1-1; D unclear. CDR3 length equals 17 residues. The V gene's germline CDR1 is MNHEY and CDR2 SVGEGT. Trimming pared 5 bases from V and 1 base from J, leaving 20 bases between. This CDR3 reads CASSDPLDLYRNTEAFF. In DNA, the CDR3 is TGTGCCAGCAGTGACCCATTGGACCTCTACAGGAACACTGAAGCTTTCTTT.

The chain combines TRBV7-8 with TRBJ2-7, with D perhaps assigned TRBD1 or TRBD2 (5 bases each). The CDR3 length is 14 residues. Trimming took 5 bases from V and 4 from J, leaving 15 bases between them. In germline, CDR1 is SGHVS, CDR2 FQNEAQ. The CDR3 is CASSLLEGRYEQYF. In nucleotides, the CDR3 is TGTGCCAGCAGCCTCCTCGAGGGGAGATACGAGCAGTACTTC.

This rearrangement joins TRBV12-3 or TRBV12-4 to TRBJ1-2; D remains ambiguous. Trimming cost V 3 bases and J 2 bases, with 7 bases left between them. The CDR3 contains 13 residues. CDR3: CASSLQINYGYTF. CDR3 DNA: TGTGCCAGCAGTTTGCAGATAAACTATGGCTACACCTTC.

This clonotype was detected a few times. The chain uses TRBV12-3 or TRBV12-4 and TRBJ2-3; 9 bases are shared with TRBD1. V gave up 2 bases and J gave up 4 bases; unmatched junction bases: 7. The CDR3 consists of 16 residues. Here the CDR3 DNA reads TGTGCCAGCAGTTTACTGGGACAGGGTATTGCAGATACGCAGTATTTT. This translates into CASSLLGQGIADTQYF.

The chain joins TRBV28 to TRBJ1-5, with unresolved D. CDR1 MDHEN and CDR2 SYDVKM come from the germline V gene. V was clipped by 6 bases and J by 6 bases, with 18 bases between them. The CDR3 totals 15 residues. The CDR3 protein is CASSSIGVLSQPQHF. The CDR3, as DNA: TGTGCCAGCAGCAGCATCGGGGTCTTATCTCAGCCCCAGCATTTT.

The V and J genes are TRBV27 and TRBJ1-6, with 7 bases that match TRBD1. CDR1 is MNHEY and CDR2 is SMNVEV in the germline V gene (reference sequence). The V and J ends lost 8 bases and 6 bases, in that order; junction bases with no gene match: 7. The CDR3 spans 14 residues. In DNA form, the CDR3 reads TGTGCCAGCCAGCTAGGGGGCCGTAATTCACCCCTCCACTTT. Residues: CASQLGGRNSPLHF.

The CDR3 spells CSARGPTSGRAGEQYF. In DNA form, the CDR3 reads TGCAGTGCTAGGGGTCCGACTAGCGGGAGGGCCGGCGAGCAGTACTTC. V is TRBV20-1 and J is TRBJ2-7; 14 bases fit TRBD2. Trimming cost V 3 bases and J 6 bases; bases outside gene matches: 10. CDR3 length equals 16 residues. Germline V gene sequence: CDR1 DFQATT, CDR2 SNEGSKA (reference sequence).

This chain's CDR3 is CASSPAGPSYEQYF. The DNA for the CDR3 is TGTGCCAGCAGCCCAGCGGGACCCTCCTACGAGCAGTACTTC. This chain connects TRBV5-6 to TRBJ2-7; the match to TRBD2 covers 7 bases. The CDR3 sequence is 14 residues long. The germline CDR1 and CDR2 sequences are SGHDT and YYEEEE. After removal of 4 bases from V and 0 bases from J, the junction contained 4 bases not matched to a gene.